This T cell receptor beta chain comes out of a study of T cells in Graves' hyperthyroidism and ophthalmopathy. The sample holds a few counts of this clonotype. Amplified TCR beta CDR3 regions came from RNA transcripts. A set of HTBI primers served as the primers for a first-round RT-PCR of the TCR CDR3. One entry per CDR3 protein, called by TCRdb with MiXCR from the multiplex PCR reads. The sample shows about 560,000 distinct CDR3 sequences, roughly 14% of them seen only once. This receptor was obtained from a woman aged 25 to 39 with Graves' hyperthyroidism. Sequenced: blood.

CDR3 nucleotides: TGTGCCAGCAACCTAGGTGAGCAGTTCTTC. Translated, it gives CASNLGEQFF. This chain uses TRBV7-2 with TRBJ2-1, with D hard to call. V was pared by 7 bases and J by 9 bases, with 7 bases between. Germline CDR1 reads SGHTA; CDR2 reads FQGNSA. The CDR3 consists of 10 residues.